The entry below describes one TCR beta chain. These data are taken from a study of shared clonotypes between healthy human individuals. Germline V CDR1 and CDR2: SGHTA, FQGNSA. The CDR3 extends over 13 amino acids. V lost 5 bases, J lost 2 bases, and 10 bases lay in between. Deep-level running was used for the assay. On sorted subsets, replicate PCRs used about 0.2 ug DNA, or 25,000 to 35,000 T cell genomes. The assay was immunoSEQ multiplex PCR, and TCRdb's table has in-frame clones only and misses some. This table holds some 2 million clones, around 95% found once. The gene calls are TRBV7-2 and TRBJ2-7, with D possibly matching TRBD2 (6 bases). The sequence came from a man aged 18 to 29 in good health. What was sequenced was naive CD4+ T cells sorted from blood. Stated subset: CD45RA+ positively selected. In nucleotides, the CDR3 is TGTGCCAGCAGCCACGGAGGGACCTACGAGCAGTACTTC. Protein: CASSHGGTYEQYF.